Included here is one T cell receptor beta chain sequence, with context. Its matching antigen is unknown. Between the trimmed V and J ends, which lost 0 bases and 6 bases, there was a span of 9 bases. The CDR3 spans 13 residues. Germline V gives CDR1 LGHNA, CDR2 YNFKEQ. The data originate from a study of shared clonotypes between healthy human individuals. About the study: The study used three CD4 naive, three CD4 memory, two CD8 naive and one CD8 memory plate per donor.

Study findings and constraints: Non-shared clonotypes showed lower generation probabilities than clonotypes common to all four donors.

Splitting of each subset's genomic DNA was done evenly across several immunoSEQ plates. Per the original methods: ImmunoSEQ yielded junction-only sequences lacking quality scores, so filtering differed. TCRdb's table, derived via immunoSEQ multiplex PCR, lists solely in-frame clones and lacks some. The V and J calls and clone size come from that table; D and trimming were worked out from the DNA. The sample yields over a million clones, just under 99% seen once. This receptor was obtained from a man between 25 and 39 years old in good health. Source material: naive CD4+ T cells sorted from blood. Subset specified: CD45RA+ positively selected. The chain uses TRBV4-2 and TRBJ2-7; possibly TRBD2 for D (6 bases). The CDR3: CASSQDPGGEQYF. The CDR3 DNA is TGTGCCAGCAGCCAAGACCCCGGGGGCGAGCAGTACTTC.